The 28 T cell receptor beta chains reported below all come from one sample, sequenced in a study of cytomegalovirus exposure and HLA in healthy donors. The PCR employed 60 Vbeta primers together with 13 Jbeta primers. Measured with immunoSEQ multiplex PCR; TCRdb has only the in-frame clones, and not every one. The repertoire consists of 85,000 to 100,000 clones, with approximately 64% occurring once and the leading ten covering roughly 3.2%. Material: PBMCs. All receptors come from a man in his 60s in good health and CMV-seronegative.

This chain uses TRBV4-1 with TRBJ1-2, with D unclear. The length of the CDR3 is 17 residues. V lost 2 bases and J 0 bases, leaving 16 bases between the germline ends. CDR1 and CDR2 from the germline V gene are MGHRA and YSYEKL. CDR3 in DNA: TGCGCCAGCAGCCAAACTCTTAGAAGTGGAGCTAACTATGGCTACACCTTC. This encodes CASSQTLRSGANYGYTF.

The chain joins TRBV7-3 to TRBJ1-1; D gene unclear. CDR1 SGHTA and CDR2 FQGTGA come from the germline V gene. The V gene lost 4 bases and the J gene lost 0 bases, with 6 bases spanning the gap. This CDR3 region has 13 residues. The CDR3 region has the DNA TGTGCCAGCAGCTCCTCCTTGAACACTGAAGCTTTCTTT. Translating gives CASSSSLNTEAFF. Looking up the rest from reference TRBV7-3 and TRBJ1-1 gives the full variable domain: GAGVSQTPSNKVTEKGKYVELRCDPISGHTALYWYRQSLGQGPEFLIYFQGTGAADDSGLPNDRFFAVRPEGSVSTLKIQRTERGDSAVYLCASSSSLNTEAFFGQGTRLTVV.

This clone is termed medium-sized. In nucleotides, the CDR3 is TGTGCCAGCCGGACAGGGCAGCCCACTGAAGCTTTCTTT. Translation gives CASRTGQPTEAFF. This sequence joins TRBV6-6 and TRBJ1-1, with TRBD1 matching 8 bases. This CDR3 contains 13 residues. Germline loops: CDR1 MNHNY, CDR2 SVGAGI (reference sequence). Losses at the gene ends were 8 bases for V and 4 bases for J; bases not matched to a gene: 6.

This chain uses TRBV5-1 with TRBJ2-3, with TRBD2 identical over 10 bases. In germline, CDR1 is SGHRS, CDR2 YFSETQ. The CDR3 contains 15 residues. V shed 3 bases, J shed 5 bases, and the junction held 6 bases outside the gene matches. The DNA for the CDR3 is TGCGCCAGCAGCTCCGGACTAGCGGTCCAAGATACGCAGTATTTT. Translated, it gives CASSSGLAVQDTQYF.

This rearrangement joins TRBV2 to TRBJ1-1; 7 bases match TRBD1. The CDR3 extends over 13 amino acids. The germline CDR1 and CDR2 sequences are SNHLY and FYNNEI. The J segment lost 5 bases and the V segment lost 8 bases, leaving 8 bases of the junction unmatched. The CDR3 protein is CASLRQGETEAFF. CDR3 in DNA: TGTGCCAGCCTCCGACAGGGAGAAACTGAAGCTTTCTTT.

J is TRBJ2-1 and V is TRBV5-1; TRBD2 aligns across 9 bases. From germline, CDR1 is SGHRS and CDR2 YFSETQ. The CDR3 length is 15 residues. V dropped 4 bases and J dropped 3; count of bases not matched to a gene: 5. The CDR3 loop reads CASSPSGAFYNEQFF. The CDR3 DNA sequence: TGCGCCAGCAGCCCTAGCGGGGCCTTCTACAATGAGCAGTTCTTC.

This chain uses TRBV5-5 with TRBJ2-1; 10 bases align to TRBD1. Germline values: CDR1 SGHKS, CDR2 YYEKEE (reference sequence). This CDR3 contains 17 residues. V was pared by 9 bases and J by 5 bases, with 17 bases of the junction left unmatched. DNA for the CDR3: TGTGCCAACCCGGGATTCTTTGACAGGGGGCTAAACAATGAGCAGTTCTTC. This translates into CANPGFFDRGLNNEQFF.

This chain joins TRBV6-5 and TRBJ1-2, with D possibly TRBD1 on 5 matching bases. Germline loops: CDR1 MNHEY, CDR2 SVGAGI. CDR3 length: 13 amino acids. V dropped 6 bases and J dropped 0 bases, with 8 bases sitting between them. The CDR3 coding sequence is TGTGCCAGCAGCAGGGCCACTAACTATGGCTACACCTTC. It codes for CASSRATNYGYTF.

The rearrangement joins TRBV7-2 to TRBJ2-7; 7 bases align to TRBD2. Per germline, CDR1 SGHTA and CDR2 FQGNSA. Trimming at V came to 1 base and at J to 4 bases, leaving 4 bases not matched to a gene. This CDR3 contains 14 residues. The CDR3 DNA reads TGTGCCAGCAGCTTAGACGGACTAGTTTACGAGCAGTACTTC. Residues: CASSLDGLVYEQYF. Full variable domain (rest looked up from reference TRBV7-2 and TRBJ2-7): GAGVSQSPSNKVTEKGKDVELRCDPISGHTALYWYRQSLGQGLEFLIYFQGNSAPDKSGLPSDRFSAERTGGSVSTLTIQRTQQEDSAVYLCASSLDGLVYEQYFGPGTRLTVT.

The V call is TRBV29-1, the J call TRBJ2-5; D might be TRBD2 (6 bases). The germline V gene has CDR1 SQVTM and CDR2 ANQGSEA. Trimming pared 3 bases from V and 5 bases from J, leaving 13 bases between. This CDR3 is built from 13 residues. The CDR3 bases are TGCAGCGTTGATGAGTCCGGGAGTGAGACCCAGTACTTC. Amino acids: CSVDESGSETQYF.

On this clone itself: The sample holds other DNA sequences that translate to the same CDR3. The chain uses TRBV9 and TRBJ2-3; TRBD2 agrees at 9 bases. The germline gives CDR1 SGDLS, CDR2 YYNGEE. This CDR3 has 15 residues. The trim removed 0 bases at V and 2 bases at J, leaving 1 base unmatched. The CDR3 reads CASSVGGRDTDTQYF. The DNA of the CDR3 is TGTGCCAGCAGCGTAGGCGGGAGGGACACAGATACGCAGTATTTT.

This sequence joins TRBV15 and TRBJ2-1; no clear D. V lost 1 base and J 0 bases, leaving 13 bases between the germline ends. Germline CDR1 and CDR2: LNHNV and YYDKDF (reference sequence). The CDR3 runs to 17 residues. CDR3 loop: CATSRVPDNPSYNEQFF. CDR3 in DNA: TGTGCCACCAGCAGAGTCCCTGACAACCCCTCCTACAATGAGCAGTTCTTC.

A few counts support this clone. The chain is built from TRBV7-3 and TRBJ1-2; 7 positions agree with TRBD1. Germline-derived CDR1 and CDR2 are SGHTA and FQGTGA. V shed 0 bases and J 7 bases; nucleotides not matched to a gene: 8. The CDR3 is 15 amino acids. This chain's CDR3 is CASSLTGGGAGGYTF. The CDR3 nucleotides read TGTGCCAGCAGCTTAACTGGAGGGGGCGCGGGTGGCTACACCTTC.

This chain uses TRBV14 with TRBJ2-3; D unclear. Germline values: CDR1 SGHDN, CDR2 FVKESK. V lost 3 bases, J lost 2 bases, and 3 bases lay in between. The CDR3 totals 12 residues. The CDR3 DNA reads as TGTGCCAGCAGCCACAACACAGATACGCAGTATTTT. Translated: CASSHNTDTQYF.

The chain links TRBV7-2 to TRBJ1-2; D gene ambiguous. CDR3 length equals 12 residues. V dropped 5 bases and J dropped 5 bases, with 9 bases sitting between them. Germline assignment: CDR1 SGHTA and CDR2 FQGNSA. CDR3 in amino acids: CASSRSSYGYTF. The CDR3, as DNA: TGTGCCAGCAGCCGTAGTTCGTATGGCTACACCTTC.

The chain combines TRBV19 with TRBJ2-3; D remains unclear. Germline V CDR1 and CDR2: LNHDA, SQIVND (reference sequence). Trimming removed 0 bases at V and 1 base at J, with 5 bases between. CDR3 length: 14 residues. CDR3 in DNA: TGTGCCAGTAGTATAGATCAGGGCACAGATACGCAGTATTTT. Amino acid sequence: CASSIDQGTDTQYF.

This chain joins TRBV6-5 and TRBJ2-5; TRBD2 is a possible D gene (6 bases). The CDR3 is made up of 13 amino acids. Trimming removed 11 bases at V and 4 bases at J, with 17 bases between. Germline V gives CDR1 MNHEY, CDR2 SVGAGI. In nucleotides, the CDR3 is TGTGCCGTCAGAGCCCCGGGGGTAGAGACCCAGTACTTC. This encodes CAVRAPGVETQYF.

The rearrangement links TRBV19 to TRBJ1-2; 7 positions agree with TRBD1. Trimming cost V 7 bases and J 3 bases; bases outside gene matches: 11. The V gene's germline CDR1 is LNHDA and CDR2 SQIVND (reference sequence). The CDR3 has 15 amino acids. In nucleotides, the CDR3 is TGTGCCAGTACCAACCAGGGGACAGTCGACTATGGCTACACCTTC. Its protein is CASTNQGTVDYGYTF.

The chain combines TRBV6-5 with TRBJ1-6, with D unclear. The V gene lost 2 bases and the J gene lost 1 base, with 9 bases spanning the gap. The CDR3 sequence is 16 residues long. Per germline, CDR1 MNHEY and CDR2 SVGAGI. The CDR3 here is CASSYQQRSYNSPLHF. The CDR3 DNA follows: TGTGCCAGCAGTTACCAGCAGCGGTCCTATAATTCACCCCTCCACTTT.

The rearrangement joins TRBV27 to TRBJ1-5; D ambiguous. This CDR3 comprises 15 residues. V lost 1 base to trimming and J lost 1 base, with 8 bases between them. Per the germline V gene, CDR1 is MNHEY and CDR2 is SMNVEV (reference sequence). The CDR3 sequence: CASSLYGVSNQPQHF. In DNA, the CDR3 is TGTGCCAGCAGTTTATACGGGGTAAGCAATCAGCCCCAGCATTTT.

The CDR3 is CASSLDSDTQYF. The CDR3, as DNA: TGCGCCAGCAGCTTGGACAGCGATACGCAGTATTTT. The V and J genes are TRBV5-1 and TRBJ2-3; D not certain. The CDR3 is 12 amino acids. V was clipped by 0 bases and J by 6 bases, with 5 bases between them. CDR1 and CDR2 from the germline V gene are SGHRS and YFSETQ.

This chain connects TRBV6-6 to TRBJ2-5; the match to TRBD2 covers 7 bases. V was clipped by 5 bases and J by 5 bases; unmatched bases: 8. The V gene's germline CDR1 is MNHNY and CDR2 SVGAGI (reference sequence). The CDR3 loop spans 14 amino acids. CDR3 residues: CASSRREIGETQYF. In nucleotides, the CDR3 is TGTGCCAGCAGTAGGCGGGAGATAGGGGAGACCCAGTACTTC.

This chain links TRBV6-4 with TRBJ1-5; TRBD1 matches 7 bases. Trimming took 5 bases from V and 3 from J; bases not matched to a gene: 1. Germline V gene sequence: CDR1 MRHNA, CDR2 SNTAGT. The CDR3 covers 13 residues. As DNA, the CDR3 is TGTGCCAGCAGTACAGGGGTCAATCAGCCCCAGCATTTT. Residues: CASSTGVNQPQHF.

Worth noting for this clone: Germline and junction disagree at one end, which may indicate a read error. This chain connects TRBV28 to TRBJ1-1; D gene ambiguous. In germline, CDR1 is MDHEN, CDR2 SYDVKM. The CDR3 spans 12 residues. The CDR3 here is CASTTSGVAGSF. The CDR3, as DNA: TGTGCCAGCACAACCAGCGGGGTGGCCGGGTCTTTT.

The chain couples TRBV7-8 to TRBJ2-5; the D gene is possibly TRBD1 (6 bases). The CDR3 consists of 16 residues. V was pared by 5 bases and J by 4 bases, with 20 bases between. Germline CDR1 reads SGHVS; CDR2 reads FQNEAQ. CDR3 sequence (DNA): TGTGCCAGCAGCCTATTTGCCGGGCAGGGGAGAGAGACCCAGTACTTC. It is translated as CASSLFAGQGRETQYF.

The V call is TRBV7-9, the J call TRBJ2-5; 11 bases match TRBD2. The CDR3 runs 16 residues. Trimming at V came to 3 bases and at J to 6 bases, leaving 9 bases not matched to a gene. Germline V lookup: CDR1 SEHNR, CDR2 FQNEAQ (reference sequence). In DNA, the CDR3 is TGTGCCAGCAGCTTCCTAGCGGGGGGCTCCGGCCAGACCCAGTACTTC. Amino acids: CASSFLAGGSGQTQYF.

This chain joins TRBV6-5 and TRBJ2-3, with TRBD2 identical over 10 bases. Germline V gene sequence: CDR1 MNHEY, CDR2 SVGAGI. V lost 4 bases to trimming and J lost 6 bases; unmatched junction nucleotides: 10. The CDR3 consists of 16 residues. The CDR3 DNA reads TGTGCCAGCAGTTTTAGGCTAGCGGGAGTGGAGGATACGCAGTATTTT. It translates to CASSFRLAGVEDTQYF.

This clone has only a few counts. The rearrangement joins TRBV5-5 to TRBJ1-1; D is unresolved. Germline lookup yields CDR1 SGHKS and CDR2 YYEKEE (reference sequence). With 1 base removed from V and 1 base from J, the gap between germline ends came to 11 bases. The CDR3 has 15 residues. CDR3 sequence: CASSLILSGNTEAFF. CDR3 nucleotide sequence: TGTGCCAGCAGCTTGATATTATCAGGGAACACTGAAGCTTTCTTT.